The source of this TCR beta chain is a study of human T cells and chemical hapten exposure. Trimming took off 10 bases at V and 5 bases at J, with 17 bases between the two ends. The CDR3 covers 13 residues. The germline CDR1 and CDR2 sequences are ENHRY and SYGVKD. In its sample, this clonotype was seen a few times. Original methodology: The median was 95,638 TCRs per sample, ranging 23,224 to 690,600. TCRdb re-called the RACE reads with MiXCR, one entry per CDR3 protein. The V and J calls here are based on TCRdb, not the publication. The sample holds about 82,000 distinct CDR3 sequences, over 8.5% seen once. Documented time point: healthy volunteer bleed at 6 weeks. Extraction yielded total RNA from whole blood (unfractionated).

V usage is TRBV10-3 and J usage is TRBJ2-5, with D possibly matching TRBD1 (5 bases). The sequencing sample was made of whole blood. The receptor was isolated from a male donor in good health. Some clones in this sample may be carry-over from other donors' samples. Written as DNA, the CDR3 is TGTGCCACCAGGGTCGTGGTTAAGGAGACCCAGTACTTC. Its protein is CATRVVVKETQYF.